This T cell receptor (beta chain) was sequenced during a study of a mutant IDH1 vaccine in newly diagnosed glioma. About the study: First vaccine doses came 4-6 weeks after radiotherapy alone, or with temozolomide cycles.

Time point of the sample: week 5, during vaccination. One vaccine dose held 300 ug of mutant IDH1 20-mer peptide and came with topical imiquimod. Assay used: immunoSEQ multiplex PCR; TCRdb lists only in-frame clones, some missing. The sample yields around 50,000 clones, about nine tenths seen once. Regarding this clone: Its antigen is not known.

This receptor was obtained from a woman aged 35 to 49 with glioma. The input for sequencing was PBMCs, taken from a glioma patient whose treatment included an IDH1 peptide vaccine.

CDR3 coding DNA: TGTGCCAGCAGTTTCCGGCCCCTGGCGAACACTGAAGCTTTCTTT. Translating gives CASSFRPLANTEAFF. J is TRBJ1-1 and V is TRBV27; D gene uncertain. V lost 3 bases and J lost 1, with 12 bases in between. The CDR3 loop spans 15 amino acids. Germline V CDR1 and CDR2: MNHEY, SMNVEV (reference sequence).